Listed here are 30 T cell receptor beta chains from one sample, sequenced in a study of blood T cell repertoires in COVID-19. Repertoires were generated with immunoSEQ multiplex PCR, while TCRdb's copy carries only in-frame clones and drops some. The sample has some 260,000 clones, about 88% seen once. The sample consisted of peripheral blood. Every receptor here comes from a woman between 35 and 50 years old who had recovered from COVID-19.

The chain recombines TRBV19 with TRBJ2-7; D perhaps matches TRBD2 (5 bases). The CDR3 covers 12 residues. CDR1 is LNHDA and CDR2 is SQIVND in the germline V gene (reference sequence). V shed 3 bases and J shed 4 bases, with 7 bases lying between them. Here the CDR3 reads CASSMGRYEQYF. Written as DNA, the CDR3 is TGTGCCAGTAGTATGGGGAGATACGAGCAGTACTTC.

This sequence joins TRBV7-8 and TRBJ2-7; 7 nucleotides align to TRBD2. Germline V gene lookup returns CDR1 SGHVS and CDR2 FQNEAQ. The CDR3 extends over 13 amino acids. V dropped 1 base and J dropped 4; count of bases not matched to a gene: 1. Here the CDR3 DNA reads TGTGCCAGCAGCTTAGGGGGAGGGTACGAGCAGTACTTC. The encoded protein is CASSLGGGYEQYF. Variable domain in full (rest from reference TRBV7-8 and TRBJ2-7): GAGVSQSPRYKVAKRGQDVALRCDPISGHVSLFWYQQALGQGPEFLTYFQNEAQLDKSGLPSDRFFAERPEGSVSTLKIQRTQQEDSAVYLCASSLGGGYEQYFGPGTRLTVT.

The rearrangement links TRBV7-2 to TRBJ2-3; perhaps TRBD2 as D (5 bases). Trimming shortened V by 5 bases and J by 2 bases, and 17 bases separated the two germline ends. CDR1 and CDR2 from the germline V gene are SGHTA and FQGNSA. The CDR3 has 16 amino acids. The CDR3 DNA follows: TGTGCCAGCAGCCTGCTAGGAGGTAAAATCACAGATACGCAGTATTTT. Translating gives CASSLLGGKITDTQYF.

V and J are TRBV18 and TRBJ2-5; tentative D call: TRBD1 (6 bases). Germline values: CDR1 KGHSH, CDR2 LQKENI. This CDR3 has 14 amino acids. The V end was cut by 4 bases, the J end by 0 bases, with 9 bases between. This CDR3 reads CASSLTGYQETQYF. DNA of the CDR3: TGTGCCAGCTCACTCACAGGGTACCAAGAGACCCAGTACTTC.

This clone was seen a single time. This chain links TRBV21-1 with TRBJ1-6. TRBV21-1 is labeled a pseudogene. This CDR3 region has 13 residues. This chain's CDR3 is CASSKYVNSPLHF. CDR3 DNA sequence: TGTGCCAGCAGCAAATATGTCAATTCACCCCTCCACTTT.

V and J are TRBV19 and TRBJ2-3; 10 bases match TRBD1. In germline, CDR1 is LNHDA, CDR2 SQIVND (reference sequence). The CDR3 length is 14 residues. Unmatched junction bases numbered 2, after V lost 8 bases and J lost 0 bases. The chain's CDR3 is CASGTGASTDTQYF. The CDR3 nucleotides read TGTGCCAGTGGGACAGGGGCTAGCACAGATACGCAGTATTTT.

The chain combines TRBV19 with TRBJ2-7; 10 bases are a match to TRBD2. With V trimmed by 5 bases and J by 0 bases, 1 base remained unmatched. The CDR3 is made up of 14 amino acids. Per the germline V gene, CDR1 is LNHDA and CDR2 is SQIVND (reference sequence). The CDR3 region is CASSSSGSSYEQYF. The CDR3 bases are TGTGCCAGTAGTTCTAGCGGGAGCTCCTACGAGCAGTACTTC.

The chain joins TRBV28 to TRBJ2-7; 8 positions match TRBD1. The CDR3 is 14 residues long. Germline V lookup: CDR1 MDHEN, CDR2 SYDVKM. The junction had 5 bases not matched to a gene; V was cut back by 3 bases and J by 4 bases. CDR3: CASSLEQGVYEQYF. CDR3 DNA sequence: TGTGCCAGCAGTTTGGAACAGGGGGTATACGAGCAGTACTTC.

V and J are TRBV6-5 and TRBJ2-5; tentatively, D is TRBD2 (5 bases). With 5 bases removed from V and 5 bases from J, the gap between germline ends came to 9 bases. Germline V lookup: CDR1 MNHEY, CDR2 SVGAGI. This CDR3 region has 12 residues. The CDR3 spells CASSRGPETQYF. In nucleotides, the CDR3 is TGTGCCAGCAGTCGCGGGCCGGAGACCCAGTACTTC.

The rearrangement joins TRBV5-4 to TRBJ2-3; D not certain. Trimming took off 4 bases at V and 3 bases at J, with 9 bases between the two ends. CDR3 length equals 13 residues. CDR1 is SGHNT and CDR2 is YYREEE in the germline V gene (reference sequence). The chain's CDR3 is CASSRAATDTQYF. The CDR3 coding sequence is TGTGCCAGCAGCCGCGCCGCGACAGATACGCAGTATTTT. The complete variable domain, with remaining parts taken from reference TRBV5-4 and TRBJ2-3, reads ETGVTQSPTHLIKTRGQQVTLRCSSQSGHNTVSWYQQALGQGPQFIFQYYREEENGRGNFPPRFSGLQFPNYSSELNVNALELDDSALYLCASSRAATDTQYFGPGTRLTVL.

The chain employs TRBV19 and TRBJ2-3; 8 nucleotides agree with TRBD1. J was trimmed by 5 bases and V by 7 bases; bases with no gene match: 11. This CDR3 comprises 15 residues. CDR1 is LNHDA and CDR2 is SQIVND in the germline V gene (reference sequence). The CDR3 nucleotides are TGTGCCAGTACCGAGACAGGGGCTCAGAAAGATACGCAGTATTTT. Amino acids: CASTETGAQKDTQYF. Variable domain in full (rest from reference TRBV19 and TRBJ2-3): DGGITQSPKYLFRKEGQNVTLSCEQNLNHDAMYWYRQDPGQGLRLIYYSQIVNDFQKGDIAEGYSVSREKKESFPLTVTSAQKNPTAFYLCASTETGAQKDTQYFGPGTRLTVL.

This chain joins TRBV19 and TRBJ2-1, with 11 positions matching TRBD2. V gave up 5 bases and J gave up 8 bases; unmatched junction bases: 8. Germline V gene data show CDR1 as LNHDA and CDR2 as SQIVND (reference sequence). This CDR3 has 15 amino acids. Here the CDR3 DNA reads TGTGCCAGTAGTGTAACTAGCGGGAGTATAGATGAGCAGTTCTTC. This sequence encodes CASSVTSGSIDEQFF.

In nucleotides, the CDR3 is TGTGCCAGCTCACAAACAGGGGACGGTACTGAAGCTTTCTTT. It translates to CASSQTGDGTEAFF. The chain uses TRBV18 and TRBJ1-1; TRBD1 aligns across 7 bases. The CDR3 contains 14 residues. Germline loops: CDR1 KGHSH, CDR2 LQKENI. With V trimmed by 4 bases and J by 5 bases, 7 bases remained unmatched.

This sequence joins TRBV19 and TRBJ1-5; D ambiguous. This CDR3 has 16 residues. The V end lost 1 base, the J end lost 2 bases, and 12 bases lay between the germline ends. The germline V gene has CDR1 LNHDA and CDR2 SQIVND (reference sequence). In DNA form, the CDR3 reads TGTGCCAGTAGTATAGTAAACCCGTCGGGCAATCAGCCCCAGCATTTT. Its translation is CASSIVNPSGNQPQHF.

The CDR3 spells CASSNDLGHITGELFF. The CDR3 DNA reads TGTGCCAGCAGTAACGACCTGGGACATATCACCGGGGAGCTGTTTTTT. V is TRBV2 and J is TRBJ2-2, with D possibly TRBD1 on 6 matching bases. Germline V gene data show CDR1 as SNHLY and CDR2 as FYNNEI. Trimming stripped 5 bases from V and 4 bases from J, with 17 bases between. The length of the CDR3 is 16 residues.

In its sample, this clone was seen once. The chain is built from TRBV21-1 and TRBJ1-6; the DNA was not compared with TRBD1, the D call given in the table. TRBV21-1 is a pseudogene locus. This CDR3 has 14 residues. The CDR3 here is CASSGPTYNSPLHF. In DNA, the CDR3 is TGTGCCAGCAGCGGCCCCACCTATAATTCACCCCTCCACTTT.

The chain employs TRBV3-1 (or the pseudogene TRBV3-2) and TRBJ2-5, with D unresolved. Trimming cost V 1 base and J 7 bases, with 7 bases left between them. The CDR3 is 12 amino acids. Germline assignment: CDR1 LGHDT and CDR2 YNNKEL (reference sequence). CDR3 coding DNA: TGTGCCAGCAGCCAAGGGGCAGGGACCCAGTACTTC. Translation: CASSQGAGTQYF.

As DNA, the CDR3 is TGTGCCAGCGCGTGGACAGGGTGGAACACTGAAGCTTTCTTT. Translated: CASAWTGWNTEAFF. The J gene is TRBJ1-1, the V gene TRBV28; 8 nucleotides agree with TRBD1. The CDR3 is made up of 14 amino acids. J lost 1 base, V lost 8 bases, and 6 bases had no gene match. Germline V gene sequence: CDR1 MDHEN, CDR2 SYDVKM.

The genes are TRBV6-5 and TRBJ1-6; TRBD1 is a possible D gene (6 bases). This CDR3 has 15 amino acids. Trimming shortened V by 6 bases and J by 8 bases, and 17 bases separated the two germline ends. The V gene's germline CDR1 is MNHEY and CDR2 SVGAGI. CDR3 residues: CASRGYRAGDSPLHF. CDR3 DNA sequence: TGTGCCAGCAGGGGCTACAGGGCCGGCGATTCACCCCTCCACTTT.

The chain links TRBV5-1 to TRBJ2-6; 7 bases fit TRBD2. The germline CDR1 and CDR2 sequences are SGHRS and YFSETQ. The CDR3 is 18 residues long. V lost 0 bases to trimming and J lost 2 bases; unmatched junction nucleotides: 8. CDR3 in DNA: TGCGCCAGCAGCTTGGCCGAACTAGCGCTAGCTGGGGCCAACGTCCTGACTTTC. It yields the protein CASSLAELALAGANVLTF.

This clone was seen just once. The chain combines TRBV2 with TRBJ1-5, with D perhaps TRBD1 (6 bases). Germline V gene lookup returns CDR1 SNHLY and CDR2 FYNNEI. Trimming took 5 bases from V and 7 from J, leaving 12 bases between them. The CDR3 spans 13 residues. Here the CDR3 DNA reads TGTGCCAGCAGTCTGGGGGCAGGGCAGCCCCAGCATTTT. Its translation: CASSLGAGQPQHF.

The rearrangement uses TRBV6-2 or TRBV6-3 and TRBJ2-4; 16 bases line up with TRBD2. V dropped 5 bases and J dropped 0; count of bases not matched to a gene: 13. Germline CDR1 reads MNHEY; CDR2 reads SVGEGT. CDR3 length equals 21 residues. CDR3 region: CASSRGPLGLAGGLAKNIQYF. In nucleotides, the CDR3 is TGTGCCAGCAGTCGCGGACCCCTGGGACTAGCGGGAGGGTTAGCCAAAAACATTCAGTACTTC.

The chain joins TRBV13 to TRBJ2-7; TRBD2 is a possible D gene (6 bases). The CDR3 is 14 residues long. Germline CDR1 and CDR2: PRHDT and FYEKMQ (reference sequence). With 4 bases removed from V and 4 bases from J, the gap between germline ends came to 14 bases. Here the CDR3 reads CASSSSAGTYEQYF. CDR3 DNA: TGTGCCAGCAGCTCCTCAGCGGGTACGTACGAGCAGTACTTC.

The rearrangement joins TRBV9 to TRBJ2-7; a weak D match, TRBD1 (6 bases). This CDR3 contains 14 residues. Germline CDR1 SGDLS, CDR2 YYNGEE. The germline V and J ends were trimmed by 4 bases and 3 bases, with 14 bases remaining between them. This CDR3 reads CASSFDEGDYEQYF. The CDR3 DNA follows: TGTGCCAGCAGCTTTGACGAGGGGGACTACGAGCAGTACTTC.

The V and J genes are TRBV13 and TRBJ1-1; 7 nucleotides match TRBD1. V lost 2 bases, J lost 1 base, and 4 bases stayed unmatched. CDR3 size: 15 residues. CDR1 and CDR2 (germline): PRHDT, FYEKMQ (reference sequence). CDR3 bases: TGTGCCAGCAGCTTACGGGGACAGAGGAACACTGAAGCTTTCTTT. Protein product: CASSLRGQRNTEAFF.

A few counts support this clone. V and J are TRBV18 and TRBJ1-2; the D is unclear. V was cut by 2 bases and J by 8 bases, with 18 bases left in between. The CDR3 has 15 residues. Germline V gene lookup returns CDR1 KGHSH and CDR2 LQKENI. As DNA, the CDR3 is TGTGCCAGCTCACCAAGTGGCAGAGACGGAGAGGGCTACACCTTC. This sequence encodes CASSPSGRDGEGYTF.

J is TRBJ2-7 and V is TRBV6-2 or TRBV6-3; possibly TRBD2 for D (6 bases). Germline CDR1 reads MNHEY; CDR2 reads SVGEGT. V shed 5 bases and J shed 1 base, with 9 bases lying between them. The CDR3 is 13 residues long. CDR3 sequence (DNA): TGTGCCAGCAGTGAGGGACTTTCCTACGAGCAGTACTTC. It translates to CASSEGLSYEQYF.

This clone was seen a single time. This chain links TRBV14 with TRBJ2-2, with D possibly being TRBD2 (6 bases). The V and J ends lost 0 bases and 4 bases respectively, with 15 bases between them. This CDR3 region has 17 residues. Looked up from germline, CDR1 is SGHDN and CDR2 is FVKESK. In DNA form, the CDR3 reads TGTGCCAGCAGCCAAGATGGGGGGAAGTTTAGCACCGGGGAGCTGTTTTTT. This gives the protein CASSQDGGKFSTGELFF.

The table lists this clone with a count of one. This chain joins TRBV6-2 or TRBV6-3 and TRBJ2-1; possible D gene TRBD1, 6 bases. Trimming shortened V by 6 bases and J by 0 bases, and 9 bases separated the two germline ends. Germline CDR1 is MNHEY and CDR2 is SVGEGT. CDR3 size: 14 residues. The CDR3 here is CASSRDNSYNEQFF. CDR3 bases: TGTGCCAGCAGCCGGGACAACTCCTACAATGAGCAGTTCTTC.

The chain employs TRBV19 and TRBJ2-5, with 7 bases fitting TRBD2. V lost 3 bases and J lost 9; bases outside the gene matches: 4. The CDR3 sequence is 12 residues long. Germline V gene data show CDR1 as LNHDA and CDR2 as SQIVND (reference sequence). DNA of the CDR3: TGTGCCAGTAGTATCCCTCGGGGGGCCCAGTACTTC. Its protein is CASSIPRGAQYF.